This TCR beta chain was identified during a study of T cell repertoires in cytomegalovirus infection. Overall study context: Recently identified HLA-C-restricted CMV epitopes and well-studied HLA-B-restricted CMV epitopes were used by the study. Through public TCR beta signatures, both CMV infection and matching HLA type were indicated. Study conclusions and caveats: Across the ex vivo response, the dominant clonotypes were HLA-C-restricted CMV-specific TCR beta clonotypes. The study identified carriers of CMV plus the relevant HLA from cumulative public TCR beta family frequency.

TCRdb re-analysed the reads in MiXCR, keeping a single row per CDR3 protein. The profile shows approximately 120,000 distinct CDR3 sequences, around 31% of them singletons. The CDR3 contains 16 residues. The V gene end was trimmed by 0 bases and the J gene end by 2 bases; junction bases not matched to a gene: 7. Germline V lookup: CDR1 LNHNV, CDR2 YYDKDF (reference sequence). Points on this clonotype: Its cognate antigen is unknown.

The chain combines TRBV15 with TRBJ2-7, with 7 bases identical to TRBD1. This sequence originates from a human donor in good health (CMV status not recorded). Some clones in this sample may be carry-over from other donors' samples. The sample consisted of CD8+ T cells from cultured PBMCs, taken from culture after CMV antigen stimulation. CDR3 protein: CATSRDLGTATYEQYF. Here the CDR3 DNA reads TGTGCCACCAGCAGAGATCTCGGGACAGCTACCTACGAGCAGTACTTC.